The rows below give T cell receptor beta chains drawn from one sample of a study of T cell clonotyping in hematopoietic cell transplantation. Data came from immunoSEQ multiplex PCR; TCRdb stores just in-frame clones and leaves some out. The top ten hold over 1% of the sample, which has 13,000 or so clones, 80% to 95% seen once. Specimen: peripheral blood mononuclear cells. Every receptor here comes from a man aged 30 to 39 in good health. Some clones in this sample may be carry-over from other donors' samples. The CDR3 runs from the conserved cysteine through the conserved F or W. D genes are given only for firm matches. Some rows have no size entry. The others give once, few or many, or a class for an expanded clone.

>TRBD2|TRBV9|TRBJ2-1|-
TGTGCCAGCAGCACCTCTAGCGGGGCGGGGTACAATGAGCAGTTCTTC
CASSTSSGAGYNEQFF
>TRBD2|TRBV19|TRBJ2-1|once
TGTGCCAGTAACCCAGCGGGGGACCTCTACAATGAGCAGTTCTTC
CASNPAGDLYNEQFF
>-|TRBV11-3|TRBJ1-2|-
TGTGCCAGCAGCTTTGACGGAGCGACAGGATACGACTATGGCTACACCTTC
CASSFDGATGYDYGYTF
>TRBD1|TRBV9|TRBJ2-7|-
TGTGCCAGCAGCCCCGGGACAGGGTCCTACGAGCAGTACTTC
CASSPGTGSYEQYF
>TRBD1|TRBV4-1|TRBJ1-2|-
TGCGCCAGCAGCCAAGTCGGGACAGGGCCTAACTATGGCTACACCTTC
CASSQVGTGPNYGYTF
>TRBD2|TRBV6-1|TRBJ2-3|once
TGTGCCAGCGAGACTAGCGGCACAGATACGCAGTATTTT
CASETSGTDTQYF
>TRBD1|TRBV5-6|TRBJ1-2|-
TGTGCCAGCACCTCCCGGACAGGGTCGAATGGCTACACCTTC
CASTSRTGSNGYTF
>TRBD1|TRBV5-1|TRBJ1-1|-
TGCGCCAGCAGCTTGGACAGGGGCGGGGCTGAAGCTTTCTTT
CASSLDRGGAEAFF
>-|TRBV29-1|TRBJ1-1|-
TGCAGCGTTGCTTTGGCGGAAGCTTTCTTT
CSVALAEAFF
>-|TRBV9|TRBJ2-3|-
TGTGCCAGCAGCGTCGAAGGGGGGATTAATACGCAGTATTTT
CASSVEGGINTQYF
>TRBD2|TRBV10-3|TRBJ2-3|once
TGTGCCATCAGTGAAGCGGGGGGAACAGATACGCAGTATTTT
CAISEAGGTDTQYF
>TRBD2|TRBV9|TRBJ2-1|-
TGTGCCAGCAGCGTCCTGGGACTAGCGGGAGTCGGTGAGCAGTTCTTC
CASSVLGLAGVGEQFF
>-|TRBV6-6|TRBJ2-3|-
TGTGCCAGCAGCTCATCTAGATTGCACAGCACAGATACGCAGTATTTT
CASSSSRLHSTDTQYF
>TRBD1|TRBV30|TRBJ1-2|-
TGTGCCTGGTGGGACAGATCTAACTATGGCTACACCTTC
CAWWDRSNYGYTF
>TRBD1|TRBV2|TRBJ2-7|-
TGTGCCAGCACCGGGACAGGGAGCTCCTACGAGCAGTACTTC
CASTGTGSSYEQYF
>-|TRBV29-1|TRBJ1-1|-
TGCAGCGTTGCACAAGGGAACACTGAAGCTTTCTTT
CSVAQGNTEAFF
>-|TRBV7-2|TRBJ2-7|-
TGTGCCAGCAGCTTAGGGTACGGGACCGCCCGCTACGAGCAGTACTTC
CASSLGYGTARYEQYF
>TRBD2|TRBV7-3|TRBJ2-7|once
TGTGCCAGCAGCGCCACTAGCGGGAGCACCTACGAGCAGTACTTC
CASSATSGSTYEQYF
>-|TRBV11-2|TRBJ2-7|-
TGTGCCAGCAGCACCCTTGGGGGGACCCTAGTGTACGAGCAGTACTTC
CASSTLGGTLVYEQYF
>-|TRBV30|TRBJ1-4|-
TGTGCCTGGAGTGTATTTGGACCGGATGAAGGAAAACTGTTTTTT
CAWSVFGPDEGKLFF
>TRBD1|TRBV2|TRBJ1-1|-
TGTGCCATCAAGAAGGACAGGTCAAACACTGAAGCTTTCTTT
CAIKKDRSNTEAFF
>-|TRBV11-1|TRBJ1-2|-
TGTGCCAGCAGCTTAGCTTCGGGCTCTGGCTACACCTTC
CASSLASGSGYTF
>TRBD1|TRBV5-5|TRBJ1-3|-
TGTGCCAGCAGCACCGGGACAGGGGGCCATTCTGGAAACACCATATATTTT
CASSTGTGGHSGNTIYF
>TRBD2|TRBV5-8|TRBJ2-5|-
TGTGCCAGCAGCCATAATCCGCGGGGGAGCTCCCAAGAGACCCAGTACTTC
CASSHNPRGSSQETQYF
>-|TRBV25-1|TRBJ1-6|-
TGTGCCAGCAGTGGGGGACCGACGAAGAGTTCACCCCTCCACTTT
CASSGGPTKSSPLHF
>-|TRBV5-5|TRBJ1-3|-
TGTGCCAGCAGCCCGACGGGGGGCGCCTCTGGAAACACCATATATTTT
CASSPTGGASGNTIYF
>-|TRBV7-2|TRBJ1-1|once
TGTGCCAGCAGCCGGGACACCGGGCGTGCGGGTGAAGCTTTCTTT
CASSRDTGRAGEAFF
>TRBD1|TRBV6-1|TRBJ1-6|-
TGTGCCAGCAGTGATCAGGACAGGGGAACTTCACCCCTCCACTTT
CASSDQDRGTSPLHF
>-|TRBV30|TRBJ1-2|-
TGTGCCTGGAGTGTAGCGTTGCCGGGGAGGGGCGGCTACACCTTC
CAWSVALPGRGGYTF
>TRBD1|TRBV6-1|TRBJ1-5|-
TGTGCCAGCAGTGGGGACAGGGCCAATCAGCCCCAGCATTTT
CASSGDRANQPQHF
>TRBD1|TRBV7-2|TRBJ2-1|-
TGTGCCAGCAGCTACGGACAGGGGGGGGACAATGAGCAGTTCTTC
CASSYGQGGDNEQFF